This T cell receptor beta chain was documented in a study of CD8+ T cells in alopecia areata. Across the study: Female C3H/HeJ mice aged roughly 7-11 weeks were given skin from C3H/HeJ graft donors, about 6-12 months old, that had spontaneous alopecia.

CD4, CD8alpha, NKG2D, NKG2ACE and other markers guided sorting of pooled cutaneous lymph node cells. Germline trimming cut 5 bases from V and 6 bases from J; bases unmatched to any gene: 3. The CDR3 is 14 residues long. CDR1 and CDR2 from the germline V gene are NNHDY and SYVADS. As for this clone: Antigen unknown. The genes are named according to mouse. The CDR3 end is not reached by the read, which stops 3 residues before it; the germline J gene fills it in.

The study's findings and limits: Resident alphabeta T cells of normal skin are also sequenced in scalp samples. Sharing of TCR sequences between patients (possibly for HLA-related reasons) was less clear than in mice. Compared with normal scalp, lesional scalp had higher clonality and more expanded CD8+ clones.

Extraction of RNA preceded its reverse transcription into cDNA, which served as the sequencing template. Sequenced by immunoSEQ multiplex PCR; TCRdb stores in-frame clones only, minus some. This sample comprises 270,000 or so clones, none seen once only. The V call is TRBV13-3, the J call TRBJ1-6; 9 bases fit TRBD1. TRBJ1-6 is marked as an open reading frame, function uncertain. This receptor was taken from a C3H/HeJ mouse with alopecia areata. This strain's MHC haplotype is H2-k. Input material: CD4+ T cells sorted from a lymph node. CDR3 region: CASRQGASNSPLYF. The DNA read from the CDR3 is TGTGCCAGCAGACAGGGGGCAAGTAATTCGCCC.